This TCR beta chain stems from a study of siplizumab effects on memory and regulatory T cells. Study-wide results and caveats: About 80-97% of proliferating CD4+ or CD8+ clones had no assignable naive or memory phenotype. Suppressive function of proliferating Tregs from siplizumab cultures was not confirmed.

Germline V gives CDR1 SGHVS, CDR2 FNYEAQ. Between the trimmed V and J ends, which lost 2 bases and 3 bases, there was a span of 13 bases. The CDR3 runs 15 residues. Per-sample assaying covered some 10^5 TCR templates. Repertoires were generated with immunoSEQ multiplex PCR, while TCRdb's copy carries only in-frame clones and drops some. The sample includes some 100,000 clones, 90% to 95% of them seen just once. Regarding this clone: Its antigen is not identified.

V is TRBV7-6 and J is TRBJ1-2; D perhaps matches TRBD1 (6 bases). Sequencing used Tregs sorted from blood. The receptor's source is a human donor in good health. The CDR3 loop reads CASSLRGGVDYGYTF. The CDR3 DNA follows: TGTGCCAGCAGCTTACGAGGGGGGGTGGACTATGGCTACACCTTC.